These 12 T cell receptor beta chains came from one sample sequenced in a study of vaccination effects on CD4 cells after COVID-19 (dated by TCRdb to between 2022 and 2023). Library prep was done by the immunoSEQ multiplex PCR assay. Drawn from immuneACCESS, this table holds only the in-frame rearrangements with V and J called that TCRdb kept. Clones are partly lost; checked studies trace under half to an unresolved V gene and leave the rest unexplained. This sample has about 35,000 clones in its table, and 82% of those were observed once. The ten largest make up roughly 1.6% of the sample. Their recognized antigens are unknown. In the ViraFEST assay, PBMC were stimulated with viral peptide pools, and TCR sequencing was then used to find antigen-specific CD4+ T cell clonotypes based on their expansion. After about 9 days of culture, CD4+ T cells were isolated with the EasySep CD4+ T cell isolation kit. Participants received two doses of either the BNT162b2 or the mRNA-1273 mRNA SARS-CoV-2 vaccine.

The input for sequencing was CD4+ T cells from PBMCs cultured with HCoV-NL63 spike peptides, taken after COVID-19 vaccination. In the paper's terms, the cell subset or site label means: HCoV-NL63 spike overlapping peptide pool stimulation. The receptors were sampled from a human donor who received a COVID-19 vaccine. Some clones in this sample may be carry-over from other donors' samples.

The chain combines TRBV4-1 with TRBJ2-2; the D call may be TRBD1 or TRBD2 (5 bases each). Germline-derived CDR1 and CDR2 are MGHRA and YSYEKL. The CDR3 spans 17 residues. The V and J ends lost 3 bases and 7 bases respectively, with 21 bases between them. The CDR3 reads CASSQDDRGFSYGELFF. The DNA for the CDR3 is TGCGCCAGCAGCCAGGACGACCGGGGCTTCAGCTACGGGGAGCTGTTTTTT.

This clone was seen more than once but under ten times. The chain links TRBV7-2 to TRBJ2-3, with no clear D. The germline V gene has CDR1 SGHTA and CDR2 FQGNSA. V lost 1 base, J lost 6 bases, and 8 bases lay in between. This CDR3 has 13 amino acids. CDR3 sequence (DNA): TGTGCCAGCAGCTTAGGGGGTACGGATACGCAGTATTTT. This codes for CASSLGGTDTQYF.

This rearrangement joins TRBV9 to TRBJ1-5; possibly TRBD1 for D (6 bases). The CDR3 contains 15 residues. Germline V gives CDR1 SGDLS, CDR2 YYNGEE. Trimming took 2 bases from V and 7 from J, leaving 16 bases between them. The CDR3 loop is CASSVDRDIQQPQHF. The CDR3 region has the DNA TGTGCCAGCAGCGTCGACCGGGACATCCAACAGCCCCAGCATTTT.

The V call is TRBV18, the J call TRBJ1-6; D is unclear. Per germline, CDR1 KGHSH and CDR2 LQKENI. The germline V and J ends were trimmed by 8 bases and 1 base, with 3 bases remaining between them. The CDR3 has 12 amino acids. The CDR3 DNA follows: TGTGCCAGCGGGTCCTATAATTCACCCCTCCACTTT. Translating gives CASGSYNSPLHF.

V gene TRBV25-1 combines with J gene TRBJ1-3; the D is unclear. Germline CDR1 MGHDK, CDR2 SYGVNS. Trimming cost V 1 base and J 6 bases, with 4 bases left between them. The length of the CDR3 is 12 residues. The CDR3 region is CASSEFTNTIYF. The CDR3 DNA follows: TGTGCCAGCAGTGAATTTACAAACACCATATATTTT.

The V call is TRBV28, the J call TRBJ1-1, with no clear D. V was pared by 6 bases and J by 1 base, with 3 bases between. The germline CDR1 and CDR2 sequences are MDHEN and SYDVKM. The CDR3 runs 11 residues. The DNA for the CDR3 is TGTGCCAGCAGCACGAACACTGAAGCTTTCTTT. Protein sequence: CASSTNTEAFF.

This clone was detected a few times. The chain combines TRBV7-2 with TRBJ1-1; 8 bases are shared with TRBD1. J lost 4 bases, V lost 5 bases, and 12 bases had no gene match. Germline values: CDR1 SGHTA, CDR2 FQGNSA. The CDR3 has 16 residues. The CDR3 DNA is TGTGCCAGCAGCCCAAGTCGACAGGGGCCGAGCACTGAAGCTTTCTTT. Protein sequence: CASSPSRQGPSTEAFF.

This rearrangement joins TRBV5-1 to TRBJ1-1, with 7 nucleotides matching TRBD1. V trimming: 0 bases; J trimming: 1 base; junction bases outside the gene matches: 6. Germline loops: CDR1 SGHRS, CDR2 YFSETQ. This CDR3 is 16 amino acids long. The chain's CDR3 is CASSLGPQGENTEAFF. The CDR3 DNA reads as TGCGCCAGCAGCTTGGGACCTCAGGGGGAGAACACTGAAGCTTTCTTT.

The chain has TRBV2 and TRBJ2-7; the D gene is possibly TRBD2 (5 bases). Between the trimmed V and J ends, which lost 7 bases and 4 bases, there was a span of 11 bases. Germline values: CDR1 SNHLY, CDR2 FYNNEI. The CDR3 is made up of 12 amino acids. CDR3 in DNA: TGTGCCAGCAAGGAGCGGACGTACGAGCAGTACGTC. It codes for CASKERTYEQYV.

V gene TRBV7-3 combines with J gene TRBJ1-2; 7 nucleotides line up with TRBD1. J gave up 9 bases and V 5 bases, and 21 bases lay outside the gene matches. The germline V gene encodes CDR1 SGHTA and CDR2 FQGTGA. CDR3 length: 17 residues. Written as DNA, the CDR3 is TGTGCCAGCAGCGTCGAGCCGGGACAGCCGAAAGTGAGTAGCTACACCTTC. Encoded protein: CASSVEPGQPKVSSYTF.

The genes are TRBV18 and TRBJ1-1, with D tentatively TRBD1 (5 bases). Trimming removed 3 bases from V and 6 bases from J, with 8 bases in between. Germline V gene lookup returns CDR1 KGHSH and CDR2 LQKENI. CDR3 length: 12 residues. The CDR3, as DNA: TGTGCCAGCTCACCGGGGGGGTCTGAAGCTTTCTTT. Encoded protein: CASSPGGSEAFF. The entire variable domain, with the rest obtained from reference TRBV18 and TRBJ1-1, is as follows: NAGVMQNPRHLVRRRGQEARLRCSPMKGHSHVYWYRQLPEEGLKFMVYLQKENIIDESGMPKERFSAEFPKEGPSILRIQQVVRGDSAAYFCASSPGGSEAFFGQGTRLTVV.

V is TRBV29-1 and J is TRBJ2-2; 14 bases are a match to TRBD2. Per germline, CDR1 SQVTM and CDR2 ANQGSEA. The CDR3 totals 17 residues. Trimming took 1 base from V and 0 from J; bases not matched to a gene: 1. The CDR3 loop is CSVEGLAGGPNTGELFF. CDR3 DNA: TGCAGCGTTGAAGGACTAGCGGGGGGGCCGAACACCGGGGAGCTGTTTTTT.